The 13 T cell receptor beta chains given below trace back to one sample, sequenced in a study of beta chain features in type 1 diabetes. The isolated RNA, all of it, was reverse transcribed, so expressed TCRB transcripts were what got sequenced. Profiling relied on immunoSEQ multiplex PCR, and the TCRdb table lists in-frame clones only, not all of them. The data contain a few hundred thousand clones, about 14% of them singletons. Sequencing was done on a sample of naive CD4+ T cells from blood. All receptors come from a man aged 25-45 years in good health.

This chain links TRBV2 with TRBJ1-2; TRBD1 aligns across 12 bases. From germline, CDR1 is SNHLY and CDR2 FYNNEI. The CDR3 has 14 amino acids. V was clipped by 3 bases and J by 4 bases; unmatched bases: 0. The CDR3 nucleotides read TGTGCCAGCAGTGAGGGACAGGGGGCCTATGGCTACACCTTC. Translation: CASSEGQGAYGYTF.

The rearrangement uses TRBV9 and TRBJ1-1, with D unresolved. This CDR3 has 13 residues. Germline assignment: CDR1 SGDLS and CDR2 YYNGEE. Trimming left V 2 bases short and J 6 bases short, with 11 bases between. This chain's CDR3 is CASSVTSVAEAFF. Written as DNA, the CDR3 is TGTGCCAGCAGCGTTACCTCGGTGGCTGAAGCTTTCTTT.

For the CDR3, the DNA is TGTGCCAGCAGTGAATTCGGGCCTACTCGGGGCGTGGAGCAGTTCTTC. Translation gives CASSEFGPTRGVEQFF. The chain links TRBV25-1 to TRBJ2-1; D could derive from TRBD1 or TRBD2 (5 bases each). CDR1 MGHDK and CDR2 SYGVNS come from the germline V gene. The CDR3 extends over 16 amino acids. The V gene lost 1 base and the J gene lost 10 bases, with 20 bases spanning the gap.

There are a few counts of this clone. The V gene is TRBV5-1, the J gene TRBJ2-7; a possible D gene is TRBD1 (5 bases). The CDR3 length is 15 residues. The ends were cut back, 0 bases at V and 0 bases at J, with 10 bases in the middle. The germline gives CDR1 SGHRS, CDR2 YFSETQ. CDR3 residues: CASSLGQPSSYEQYF. In nucleotides, the CDR3 is TGCGCCAGCAGCTTGGGACAGCCTAGCTCCTACGAGCAGTACTTC. Based on the CDR3 plus reference TRBV5-1 and TRBJ2-7, the full variable domain is KAGVTQTPRYLIKTRGQQVTLSCSPISGHRSVSWYQQTPGQGLQFLFEYFSETQRNKGNFPGRFSGRQFSNSRSEMNVSTLELGDSALYLCASSLGQPSSYEQYFGPGTRLTVT.

This clone came up a few times. The V and J genes are TRBV14 and TRBJ2-1; 7 bases match TRBD1. Germline CDR1 reads SGHDN; CDR2 reads FVKESK. The CDR3 runs to 16 residues. The V segment lost 4 bases and the J segment 10 bases; nucleotides outside the gene matches: 16. CDR3 nucleotide sequence: TGTGCCAGCAGCCGCAGGACAGGCGGCCTAATTAGCGAGCAGTTCTTC. The encoded protein is CASSRRTGGLISEQFF. Looking up the rest from reference TRBV14 and TRBJ2-1 gives the full variable domain: EAGVTQFPSHSVIEKGQTVTLRCDPISGHDNLYWYRRVMGKEIKFLLHFVKESKQDESGMPNNRFLAERTGGTYSTLKVQPAELEDSGVYFCASSRRTGGLISEQFFGPGTRLTVL.

The chain joins TRBV9 to TRBJ2-2; TRBD2 agrees at 11 bases. Germline CDR1 is SGDLS and CDR2 is YYNGEE. The length of the CDR3 is 16 residues. V lost 3 bases, J lost 4 bases, and 5 bases stayed unmatched. The CDR3 sequence is CASSGLAGGPTGELFF. The CDR3 DNA reads as TGTGCCAGCAGCGGGCTAGCGGGAGGCCCCACCGGGGAGCTGTTTTTT. The full variable domain, in which reference TRBV9 and TRBJ2-2 provide the parts outside the CDR3, is DSGVTQTPKHLITATGQRVTLRCSPRSGDLSVYWYQQSLDQGLQFLIQYYNGEERAKGNILERFSAQQFPDLHSELNLSSLELGDSALYFCASSGLAGGPTGELFFGEGSRLTVL.

A note on this clone: At one end the junction does not follow the germline gene, possibly because of a read error. The rearrangement links TRBV7-2 to TRBJ2-5; D tentatively reads TRBD1 or TRBD2 (6 bases each). Per germline, CDR1 SGHTA and CDR2 FQGNSA. This CDR3 has 14 residues. The CDR3 protein is CASSSLGGREAQYF. In DNA, the CDR3 is TGTGCCAGCAGCTCCTTAGGGGGGCGAGAGGCCCAGTACTTC.

Remarks on this clone: Distinct nucleotide sequences in the sample also encode this CDR3. This sequence joins TRBV5-1 and TRBJ2-2; no reliable D call. The CDR3 loop spans 14 amino acids. In germline, CDR1 is SGHRS, CDR2 YFSETQ. V lost 0 bases, J lost 1 base, and 4 bases lay in between. CDR3 protein: CASSLAGNTGELFF. The CDR3 nucleotides are TGCGCCAGCAGCTTGGCGGGGAACACCGGGGAGCTGTTTTTT.

This clone showed up just a few times. This chain links TRBV29-1 with TRBJ2-1; 10 bases match TRBD2. Unmatched junction bases numbered 13, after V lost 2 bases and J lost 0 bases. This CDR3 has 19 residues. Germline V gene lookup returns CDR1 SQVTM and CDR2 ANQGSEA. CDR3 in amino acids: CSVESGTAGGQSSYNEQFF. The CDR3 nucleotides are TGCAGCGTTGAAAGTGGTACAGCGGGGGGGCAGAGCTCCTACAATGAGCAGTTCTTC.

This chain connects TRBV4-3 to TRBJ1-4; TRBD1 is a possible D gene (6 bases). V shed 0 bases and J shed 8 bases, with 16 bases lying between them. The CDR3 is 16 residues long. Germline CDR1 reads LGHNA; CDR2 reads YSLEER. This chain's CDR3 is CASSQDQGLIGEKLFF. The CDR3 nucleotides are TGCGCCAGCAGCCAAGATCAGGGGCTGATTGGGGAAAAACTGTTTTTT.

This rearrangement joins TRBV19 to TRBJ2-1; D unresolved. Trimming cost V 4 bases and J 15 bases, with 13 bases left between them. Germline V gives CDR1 LNHDA, CDR2 SQIVND (reference sequence). The CDR3 is made up of 11 amino acids. CDR3 region: CASSRDSRRFF. The CDR3 DNA reads as TGTGCCAGTAGTAGAGACTCAAGGCGGTTCTTC.

A few counts support this clone. J is TRBJ2-7 and V is TRBV10-3, with 7 bases lining up with TRBD2. Per germline, CDR1 ENHRY and CDR2 SYGVKD. J lost 2 bases, V lost 10 bases, and 5 bases had no gene match. The length of the CDR3 is 12 residues. The CDR3 DNA is TGTGCCACCCCGGGACTACCCTACGAGCAGTACGTC. Its protein is CATPGLPYEQYV.

The table lists this clone with a few counts. The V call is TRBV6-6, the J call TRBJ2-5; D is unclear. The CDR3 has 13 amino acids. In germline, CDR1 is MNHNY, CDR2 SVGAGI (reference sequence). V lost 2 bases and J 5 bases, leaving 9 bases between the germline ends. DNA for the CDR3: TGTGCCAGCAGTTACAGAACGAGGGAGACCCAGTACTTC. This gives the protein CASSYRTRETQYF.